This TCR beta chain stems from a study of cytomegalovirus exposure and HLA in healthy donors. Using immunoSEQ multiplex PCR, the repertoire was profiled, and TCRdb retains in-frame clones only, with some absent. Of just under 150,000 clones in the sample, approximately 88% were seen once. After removal of 5 bases from V and 4 bases from J, the junction contained 6 bases not matched to a gene. The CDR3 totals 16 residues. Germline V CDR1 and CDR2: SNHLY, FYNNEI. Sequencing was done on a sample of PBMCs. The TCR was taken from a man between 18 and 29 years old in good health and CMV-seropositive. V gene TRBV2 combines with J gene TRBJ1-4, with TRBD1 matching over 11 bases. The CDR3 DNA is TGTGCCAGCAGTTCGGACAGGGGGCACAGTAATGAAAAACTGTTTTTT. This translates into CASSSDRGHSNEKLFF.